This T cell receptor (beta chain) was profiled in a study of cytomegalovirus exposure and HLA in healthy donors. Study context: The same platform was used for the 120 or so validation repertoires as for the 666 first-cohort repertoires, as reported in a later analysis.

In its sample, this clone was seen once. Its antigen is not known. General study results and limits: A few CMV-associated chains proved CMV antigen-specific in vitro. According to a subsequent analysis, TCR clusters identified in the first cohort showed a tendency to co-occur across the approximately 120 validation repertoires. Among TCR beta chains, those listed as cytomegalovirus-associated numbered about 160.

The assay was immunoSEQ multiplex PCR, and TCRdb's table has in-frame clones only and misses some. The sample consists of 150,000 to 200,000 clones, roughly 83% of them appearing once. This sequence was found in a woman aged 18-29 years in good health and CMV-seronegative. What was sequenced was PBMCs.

CDR3 loop: CASSQLAGGPSTSYEQYF. The DNA of the CDR3 is TGTGCCAGCAGCCAACTAGCGGGGGGCCCTTCCACCTCCTACGAGCAGTACTTC. The chain recombines TRBV4-2 with TRBJ2-7; 11 bases are shared with TRBD2. Germline lookup yields CDR1 LGHNA and CDR2 YNFKEQ. The CDR3 spans 18 residues. V was pared by 2 bases and J by 0 bases, with 9 bases of the junction left unmatched.